Below are 10 T cell receptor beta chains sequenced from a single sample in a study of T cell responses to AZD1222 COVID-19 vaccine. Only in-frame clones appear in the TCRdb table, and some are missing; sequencing was by immunoSEQ multiplex PCR. The sample yields 200,000 or so clones, around 92% seen once. Material: peripheral blood, obtained on day 0 of AZD1222 vaccination. The receptors stem from an adult in good health.

The rearrangement uses TRBV27 and TRBJ2-1; D ambiguous. Germline V CDR1 and CDR2: MNHEY, SMNVEV (reference sequence). This CDR3 spans 16 amino acids. The germline V and J ends were trimmed by 5 bases and 2 bases, with 16 bases remaining between them. The CDR3 loop reads CASSPRGGITYNEQFF. Written as DNA, the CDR3 is TGTGCCAGCAGTCCCCGTGGCGGTATTACCTACAATGAGCAGTTCTTC.

The V call is TRBV18, the J call TRBJ1-5; 7 nucleotides agree with TRBD1. Germline trimming cut 5 bases from V and 5 bases from J; bases unmatched to any gene: 12. This CDR3 comprises 16 residues. Germline V gives CDR1 KGHSH, CDR2 LQKENI. The CDR3 bases are TGTGCCAGCTCATCCGTACAGGGGCCTTTCGATCAGCCCCAGCATTTT. It is translated as CASSSVQGPFDQPQHF.

The chain is built from TRBV11-2 and TRBJ1-4, with 8 bases identical to TRBD1. The CDR3 is 17 residues long. The V and J ends lost 5 bases and 3 bases, in that order; junction bases with no gene match: 11. CDR1 is SGHAT and CDR2 is FQNNGV in the germline V gene. The CDR3: CASSPYRGTHPNEKLFF. CDR3 coding DNA: TGTGCCAGCAGCCCGTACAGGGGGACTCATCCTAATGAAAAACTGTTTTTT.

This chain uses TRBV28 with TRBJ2-2; 9 bases agree with TRBD2. The CDR3 runs 17 residues. V trimming: 5 bases; J trimming: 5 bases; junction bases outside the gene matches: 12. Germline-derived CDR1 and CDR2 are MDHEN and SYDVKM. CDR3 DNA: TGTGCCAGCAGTCCCCCCGTGCGGGGGGGCCGTACCGGGGAGCTGTTTTTT. This encodes CASSPPVRGGRTGELFF.

This chain joins TRBV27 and TRBJ1-5, with D perhaps matching TRBD1 (5 bases). CDR1 is MNHEY and CDR2 is SMNVEV in the germline V gene (reference sequence). The V and J ends lost 4 bases and 0 bases respectively, with 10 bases between them. The CDR3 has 15 amino acids. Written as DNA, the CDR3 is TGTGCCAGCAGTTCTAGGGGTTTTAGCAATCAGCCCCAGCATTTT. It yields the protein CASSSRGFSNQPQHF.

CDR3 bases: TGTGCCAGCAGCTTAGATCACGGGGTGGACACTGAAGCTTTCTTT. Translating gives CASSLDHGVDTEAFF. J is TRBJ1-1 and V is TRBV11-2; D remains ambiguous. Germline V gives CDR1 SGHAT, CDR2 FQNNGV. V lost 0 bases and J lost 3, with 11 bases in between. There are 15 residues in the CDR3.

This CDR3 reads CASSYLRDRGLTEAFF. CDR3 sequence (DNA): TGCGCCAGCAGTTACCTACGGGACAGGGGGCTTACTGAAGCTTTCTTT. This sequence joins TRBV10-1 and TRBJ1-1, with 12 nucleotides matching TRBD1. The CDR3 has 16 amino acids. With V trimmed by 5 bases and J by 5 bases, 9 bases remained unmatched. Germline V gene data show CDR1 as WNHNN and CDR2 as SYGVQD (reference sequence).

This chain joins TRBV7-9 and TRBJ2-7; possible D gene TRBD1, 5 bases. V lost 7 bases, J lost 4 bases, and 23 bases lay in between. Germline-derived CDR1 and CDR2 are SEHNR and FQNEAQ (reference sequence). The CDR3 is made up of 16 amino acids. CDR3 sequence: CASTHSSQGTTYEQYF. CDR3 sequence (DNA): TGTGCCAGCACTCACTCGTCCCAGGGAACGACGTACGAGCAGTACTTC.

The chain has TRBV19 and TRBJ1-4; D is undetermined. The CDR3 runs 15 residues. Trimming removed 3 bases at V and 0 bases at J, with 8 bases between. Germline V gene sequence: CDR1 LNHDA, CDR2 SQIVND (reference sequence). The CDR3 loop is CASSIRTATNEKLFF. The CDR3 coding sequence is TGTGCCAGTAGTATTAGGACCGCAACTAATGAAAAACTGTTTTTT. The full variable domain, completed using reference TRBV19 and TRBJ1-4, is DGGITQSPKYLFRKEGQNVTLSCEQNLNHDAMYWYRQDPGQGLRLIYYSQIVNDFQKGDIAEGYSVSREKKESFPLTVTSAQKNPTAFYLCASSIRTATNEKLFFGSGTQLSVL.

This chain links TRBV14 with TRBJ2-2; a possible D gene is TRBD2 (5 bases). CDR3 size: 14 residues. CDR1 SGHDN and CDR2 FVKESK come from the germline V gene. The V end lost 1 base, the J end lost 5 bases, and 8 bases lay between the germline ends. The CDR3 coding sequence is TGTGCCAGCAGCCAAGGTCCGGGGACCGGGGAGCTGTTTTTT. Protein: CASSQGPGTGELFF. Based on the CDR3 plus reference TRBV14 and TRBJ2-2, the full variable domain is EAGVTQFPSHSVIEKGQTVTLRCDPISGHDNLYWYRRVMGKEIKFLLHFVKESKQDESGMPNNRFLAERTGGTYSTLKVQPAELEDSGVYFCASSQGPGTGELFFGEGSRLTVL.